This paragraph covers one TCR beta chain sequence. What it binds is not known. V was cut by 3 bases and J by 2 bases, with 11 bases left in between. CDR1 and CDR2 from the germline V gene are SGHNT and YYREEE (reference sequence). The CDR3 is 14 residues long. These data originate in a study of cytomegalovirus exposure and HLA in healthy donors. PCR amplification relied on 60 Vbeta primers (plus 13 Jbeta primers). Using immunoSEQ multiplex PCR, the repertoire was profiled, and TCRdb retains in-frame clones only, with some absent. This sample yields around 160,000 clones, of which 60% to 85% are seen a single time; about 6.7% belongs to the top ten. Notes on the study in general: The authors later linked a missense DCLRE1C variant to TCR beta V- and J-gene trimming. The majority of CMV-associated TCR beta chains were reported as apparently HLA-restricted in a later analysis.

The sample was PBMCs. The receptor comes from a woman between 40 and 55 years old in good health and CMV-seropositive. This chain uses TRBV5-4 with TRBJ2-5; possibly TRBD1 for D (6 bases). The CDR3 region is CASSSWTVQETQYF. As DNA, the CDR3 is TGTGCCAGCAGCTCCTGGACAGTACAAGAGACCCAGTACTTC. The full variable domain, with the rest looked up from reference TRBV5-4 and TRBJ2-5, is ETGVTQSPTHLIKTRGQQVTLRCSSQSGHNTVSWYQQALGQGPQFIFQYYREEENGRGNFPPRFSGLQFPNYSSELNVNALELDDSALYLCASSSWTVQETQYFGPGTRLLVL.